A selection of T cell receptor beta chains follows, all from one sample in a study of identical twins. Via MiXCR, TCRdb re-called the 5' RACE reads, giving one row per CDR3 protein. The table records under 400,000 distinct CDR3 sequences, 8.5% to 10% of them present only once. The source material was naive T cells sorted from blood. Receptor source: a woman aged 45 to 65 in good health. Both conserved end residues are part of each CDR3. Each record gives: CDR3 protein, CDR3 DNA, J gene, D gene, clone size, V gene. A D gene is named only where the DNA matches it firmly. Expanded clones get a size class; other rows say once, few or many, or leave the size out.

CDR3 protein: CASERGSHGYTF
CDR3 DNA: TGTGCCTCCGAGAGGGGTTCGCATGGCTACACCTTC
J gene: TRBJ1-2
D gene: -
clone size: few
V gene: TRBV2

CDR3 protein: CATRGDQENIQYF
CDR3 DNA: TGTGCCACCAGAGGGGACCAGGAAAACATTCAGTACTTC
J gene: TRBJ2-4
D gene: -
clone size: -
V gene: TRBV6-2/TRBV6-3

CDR3 protein: CATRGVLGAANYGYTF
CDR3 DNA: TGTGCCACCAGGGGGGTGTTGGGGGCAGCTAACTATGGCTACACCTTC
J gene: TRBJ1-2
D gene: -
clone size: few
V gene: TRBV15

CDR3 protein: CASSSRDNGQETQYF
CDR3 DNA: TGCGCCAGCAGCTCCCGGGACAACGGACAAGAGACCCAGTACTTC
J gene: TRBJ2-5
D gene: -
clone size: many
V gene: TRBV5-1

CDR3 protein: CASSLLGGRGVVSYNEQFF
CDR3 DNA: TGCGCCAGCAGCTTGTTGGGAGGGAGAGGCGTAGTCTCCTACAATGAGCAGTTCTTC
J gene: TRBJ2-1
D gene: TRBD2
clone size: few
V gene: TRBV5-1

CDR3 protein: CASSLTSGKNTGELFF
CDR3 DNA: TGTGCCAGCAGCCTTACTAGCGGGAAGAACACCGGGGAGCTGTTTTTT
J gene: TRBJ2-2
D gene: TRBD2
clone size: many
V gene: TRBV3-1

CDR3 protein: CASSLGDSNSPLHF
CDR3 DNA: TGTGCCAGCAGCTTAGGGGACAGCAATTCACCCCTCCACTTT
J gene: TRBJ1-6
D gene: TRBD1
clone size: -
V gene: TRBV7-9

CDR3 protein: CASSIQGRDQPQHF
CDR3 DNA: TGTGCCAGCAGCATTCAGGGGAGGGATCAGCCCCAGCATTTT
J gene: TRBJ1-5
D gene: -
clone size: many
V gene: TRBV7-9

CDR3 protein: CASSPLGQGAGELFF
CDR3 DNA: TGTGCCAGCTCACCCTTGGGACAGGGGGCCGGAGAACTGTTTTTT
J gene: TRBJ1-4
D gene: TRBD1
clone size: few
V gene: TRBV18

CDR3 protein: CASSLEYGSYEQYF
CDR3 DNA: TGCGCCAGCAGCTTGGAGTACGGCTCCTACGAGCAGTACTTC
J gene: TRBJ2-7
D gene: -
clone size: few
V gene: TRBV5-1

CDR3 protein: CASSQEHDGDEKLFF
CDR3 DNA: TGCGCCAGCAGCCAAGAACATGATGGGGATGAAAAACTGTTTTTT
J gene: TRBJ1-4
D gene: -
clone size: many
V gene: TRBV4-1

CDR3 protein: CAISESTGLGTEAFF
CDR3 DNA: TGTGCCATCAGTGAGTCGACCGGACTTGGCACTGAAGCTTTCTTT
J gene: TRBJ1-1
D gene: -
clone size: many
V gene: TRBV10-3

CDR3 protein: CASSHTRTGQDTEAFF
CDR3 DNA: TGCGCCAGCAGCCATACCCGGACAGGGCAGGACACTGAAGCTTTCTTT
J gene: TRBJ1-1
D gene: TRBD1
clone size: many
V gene: TRBV4-1

CDR3 protein: CASRTGLEQYF
CDR3 DNA: TGCGCCAGCAGGACAGGGCTCGAGCAGTACTTC
J gene: TRBJ2-7
D gene: TRBD1
clone size: many
V gene: TRBV5-1

CDR3 protein: CASTMNTEAFF
CDR3 DNA: TGTGCCAGCACTATGAACACTGAAGCTTTCTTT
J gene: TRBJ1-1
D gene: -
clone size: many
V gene: TRBV12-3/TRBV12-4

CDR3 protein: CASSLDAGPGYGYTF
CDR3 DNA: TGCGCCAGCAGCTTGGACGCGGGGCCCGGGTATGGCTACACCTTC
J gene: TRBJ1-2
D gene: -
clone size: -
V gene: TRBV5-1

CDR3 protein: CASSPGDPFGTQYF
CDR3 DNA: TGTGCCAGCAGCCCAGGGGACCCCTTTGGGACCCAGTACTTC
J gene: TRBJ2-5
D gene: -
clone size: many
V gene: TRBV7-2

CDR3 protein: CAWSVWDSYGYTF
CDR3 DNA: TGTGCCTGGAGTGTATGGGACAGCTATGGCTACACCTTC
J gene: TRBJ1-2
D gene: TRBD1
clone size: few
V gene: TRBV30

CDR3 protein: CATQGKTGLDYEQYF
CDR3 DNA: TGTGCCACCCAGGGAAAAACAGGGCTGGACTACGAGCAGTACTTC
J gene: TRBJ2-7
D gene: -
clone size: few
V gene: TRBV24-1

CDR3 protein: CASSLAGAGTQYF
CDR3 DNA: TGCGCCAGCAGCTTAGCGGGAGCTGGGACCCAGTACTTC
J gene: TRBJ2-5
D gene: TRBD2
clone size: -
V gene: TRBV5-1

CDR3 protein: CASSLVRGSYNEQFF
CDR3 DNA: TGCGCCAGCAGCTTGGTCAGGGGGTCCTACAATGAGCAGTTCTTC
J gene: TRBJ2-1
D gene: TRBD1
clone size: many
V gene: TRBV5-1

CDR3 protein: CASSADGWVLAKNIQYF
CDR3 DNA: TGTGCCAGCAGCGCGGACGGTTGGGTCTTAGCCAAAAACATTCAGTACTTC
J gene: TRBJ2-4
D gene: -
clone size: few
V gene: TRBV11-2

CDR3 protein: CASSLDFTDTQYF
CDR3 DNA: TGCGCCAGCAGCTTGGATTTCACAGATACGCAGTATTTT
J gene: TRBJ2-3
D gene: -
clone size: many
V gene: TRBV5-1

CDR3 protein: CSARVGNTGNIQYF
CDR3 DNA: TGCAGTGCTAGAGTGGGAAATACGGGAAACATTCAGTACTTC
J gene: TRBJ2-4
D gene: -
clone size: -
V gene: TRBV20-1

CDR3 protein: CASSPESGTSYNEQFF
CDR3 DNA: TGTGCCAGCAGCCCAGAGAGCGGGACCTCCTACAATGAGCAGTTCTTC
J gene: TRBJ2-1
D gene: TRBD2
clone size: -
V gene: TRBV11-2